The clone carrying this T cell receptor beta chain showed up many times. What it recognizes is unknown. Via MiXCR, TCRdb re-called the 5' RACE reads, giving one row per CDR3 protein. This sample has about 69,000 distinct CDR3 sequences, with approximately 10% found just once. Germline CDR1 GTSNPN, CDR2 SVGIG (reference sequence). CDR3 length: 14 residues. V gave up 3 bases and J gave up 3 bases, with 14 bases separating them. The sample originates from a study of early T cells in non-severe SARS-CoV-2 infection. Study details: RNA in bulk from unsorted whole blood was sequenced, and chains were unpaired.

Findings and caveats of the study: VDJdb-based matching was biased toward anti-spike CD8 responses and missed private and CD4 specificities.

V gene TRBV30 combines with J gene TRBJ2-5; D possibly corresponds to TRBD2 (5 bases). Sequenced sample: whole blood. The receptor was isolated from an adult who was a healthcare worker with PCR-confirmed SARS-CoV-2 infection or an uninfected control (not recorded which). The CDR3 sequence is CAWSGTSPKETQYF. The DNA for the CDR3 is TGTGCCTGGAGCGGTACTAGTCCGAAAGAGACCCAGTACTTC. The full variable domain, completed using reference TRBV30 and TRBJ2-5, is SQTIHQWPATLVQPVGSPLSLECTVEGTSNPNLYWYRQAAGRGLQLLFYSVGIGQISSEVPQNLSASRPQDRQFILSSKKLLLSDSGFYLCAWSGTSPKETQYFGPGTRLLVL.